These 23 T cell receptor beta chains were all obtained from the same sample, sequenced in a study of vaccination and CD4 T cells after COVID-19. Researchers used the Oncomine TCR Beta short-read assay to sequence DNA from cultured CD4+ T cells. One entry per CDR3 protein, called by TCRdb with MiXCR from the PCR reads. Among 10,000 to 15,000 distinct CDR3 sequences, under 55% were seen once, and the ten largest hold roughly 12%. These receptors lack a known antigen. Treatment denoted: roughly ten-day PBMC culture with coronavirus spike peptide pools or control peptides (ViraFEST assay). Sequencing was done on a sample of CD4+ T cells from blood, cultured in vitro. Source of these receptors: a human donor who had recovered from COVID-19.

The chain carries TRBV5-8 and TRBJ1-1; D possibly corresponds to TRBD1 (5 bases). V was clipped by 3 bases and J by 4 bases, with 16 bases between them. Germline CDR1 and CDR2: SGHTS and YDEGEE. The CDR3 totals 15 residues. CDR3 bases: TGTGCCAGCAGCTCCCGTACCAGGGCGGCCACTGAAGCTTTCTTT. Protein: CASSSRTRAATEAFF.

The CDR3 DNA is TGTGCCAGCAGCTCCAGGGCGGCCGGGGAGCTGTTTTTT. Its protein product is CASSSRAAGELFF. The chain carries TRBV7-9 and TRBJ2-2; D is perhaps TRBD1 (5 bases). Trimming left V 4 bases short and J 6 bases short, with 9 bases between. This CDR3 spans 13 amino acids. CDR1 is SEHNR and CDR2 is FQNEAQ in the germline V gene (reference sequence).

CDR3 nucleotides: TGCAGCGTTCCTGCCGCCTTGGGATATCAGCCCCAGCATTTT. This encodes CSVPAALGYQPQHF. V gene TRBV29-1 combines with J gene TRBJ1-5, with D unclear. The germline V gene has CDR1 SQVTM and CDR2 ANQGSEA. The CDR3 runs 14 residues. V lost 5 bases, J lost 5 bases, and 16 bases lay in between.

The rearrangement links TRBV7-9 to TRBJ2-4; 10 nucleotides align to TRBD1. The CDR3 covers 16 residues. Losses at the gene ends were 4 bases for V and 5 bases for J; bases not matched to a gene: 8. CDR1 and CDR2 (germline): SEHNR, FQNEAQ (reference sequence). The CDR3 sequence is CASSSGDRGRENIQYF. The CDR3 region has the DNA TGTGCCAGCAGCTCTGGAGACAGGGGGCGGGAAAACATTCAGTACTTC.

The gene calls are TRBV7-8 and TRBJ1-4; no clear D. This CDR3 is 14 amino acids long. Per the germline V gene, CDR1 is SGHVS and CDR2 is FQNEAQ. V was clipped by 5 bases and J by 8 bases, with 15 bases between them. The CDR3 region is CASSPGNGGEKLFF. Written as DNA, the CDR3 is TGTGCCAGCAGCCCAGGCAACGGAGGGGAAAAACTGTTTTTT.

This chain connects TRBV6-4 to TRBJ2-7, with D tentatively TRBD2 (5 bases). In germline, CDR1 is MRHNA, CDR2 SNTAGT. This CDR3 is 14 amino acids long. V gave up 2 bases and J gave up 4 bases, with 12 bases separating them. DNA of the CDR3: TGTGCCAGCAGTGACCCCGAGGAGGTTTACGAGCAGTACTTC. This encodes CASSDPEEVYEQYF.

The CDR3 coding sequence is TGTGCCAGCATCTCGGGACAGTACACTGAAGCTTTCTTT. Amino acids: CASISGQYTEAFF. This chain joins TRBV6-2 or TRBV6-3 and TRBJ1-1; 7 bases fit TRBD1. CDR3 length equals 13 residues. The germline CDR1 and CDR2 sequences are MNHEY and SVGEGT. Losses at the gene ends were 7 bases for V and 3 bases for J; bases not matched to a gene: 5.

In its sample, this clonotype was seen a few times. J is TRBJ2-2 and V is TRBV7-9; TRBD1 might be the D (8 bases). The ends were cut back, 7 bases at V and 6 bases at J, with 21 bases in the middle. Germline CDR1 reads SEHNR; CDR2 reads FQNEAQ (reference sequence). The length of the CDR3 is 16 residues. CDR3 residues: CASTRFPTGGAGELFF. DNA for the CDR3: TGTGCCAGCACCAGATTCCCCACAGGGGGGGCCGGGGAGCTGTTTTTT.

This clonotype has just a few counts. The J gene is TRBJ1-2, the V gene TRBV19, with TRBD1 matching over 8 bases. Trimming removed 7 bases from V and 2 bases from J; junction bases left unmatched: 9. Looked up from germline, CDR1 is LNHDA and CDR2 is SQIVND (reference sequence). The CDR3 is 15 residues long. The CDR3 protein is CASTGGGQGNYGYTF. The CDR3 region has the DNA TGTGCCAGTACCGGGGGTGGACAGGGCAACTATGGCTACACCTTC.

The V gene is TRBV5-6, the J gene TRBJ1-3, with D hard to call. The CDR3 is made up of 16 amino acids. The V and J ends lost 4 bases and 2 bases respectively, with 16 bases between them. Germline V gene lookup returns CDR1 SGHDT and CDR2 YYEEEE. This CDR3 is CASSPYALPTGNTIYF. For the CDR3, the DNA is TGTGCCAGCAGCCCTTACGCCTTGCCAACTGGAAACACCATATATTTT.

This clonotype was detected once. The J gene is TRBJ2-3, the V gene TRBV7-2, with D possibly matching TRBD2 (6 bases). V was trimmed by 5 bases and J by 6 bases, leaving 21 bases between them. CDR1 is SGHTA and CDR2 is FQGNSA in the germline V gene. This CDR3 is 16 amino acids long. The CDR3 sequence: CASSPSAIAELDTQYF. In nucleotides, the CDR3 is TGTGCCAGCAGCCCCTCGGCTATAGCGGAGCTGGATACGCAGTATTTT.

This clonotype was found a few times. V is TRBV12-3 or TRBV12-4 and J is TRBJ1-2; D not certain. V was cut by 3 bases and J by 5 bases, with 16 bases left in between. The CDR3 sequence is 15 residues long. DNA for the CDR3: TGTGCCAGCAGTTTTGGGCGAGGTGGTGGTTATGGCTACACCTTC. Translated, it gives CASSFGRGGGYGYTF.

The chain couples TRBV19 to TRBJ1-2; no clear D gene. V was trimmed by 10 bases and J by 5 bases, leaving 17 bases between them. This CDR3 spans 13 amino acids. Germline V gene lookup returns CDR1 LNHDA and CDR2 SQIVND (reference sequence). The CDR3 DNA reads as TGTGCCACCCGGTTAGGCCCGGGGTATGGCTACACCTTC. Encoded protein: CATRLGPGYGYTF.

This chain links TRBV10-3 with TRBJ1-1; 9 bases are shared with TRBD1. The CDR3 extends over 14 amino acids. V lost 4 bases and J lost 1; bases outside the gene matches: 1. Germline-derived CDR1 and CDR2 are ENHRY and SYGVKD. The DNA of the CDR3 is TGTGCCATCAGTGTACAGGGGGCGAACACTGAAGCTTTCTTT. This codes for CAISVQGANTEAFF.

V is TRBV6-1 and J is TRBJ2-7; 12 bases agree with TRBD2. The CDR3 extends over 17 amino acids. Trimming took 6 bases from V and 1 from J; bases not matched to a gene: 10. Germline CDR1 MNHNS, CDR2 SASEGT. The CDR3 loop reads CASSPQTLAGGSYEQYF. The CDR3 DNA is TGTGCCAGCAGCCCGCAAACTCTAGCGGGGGGGTCCTACGAGCAGTACTTC.

The rearrangement links TRBV10-3 to TRBJ1-2; D gene uncertain. V lost 2 bases, J lost 6 bases, and 13 bases lay in between. Germline values: CDR1 ENHRY, CDR2 SYGVKD. The CDR3 is 14 residues long. The CDR3 DNA sequence: TGTGCCATCAGTGAGGGCGGCCTGCCCAATGGCTACACCTTC. This translates into CAISEGGLPNGYTF.

The V and J genes are TRBV24-1 and TRBJ2-1, with 8 bases matching TRBD1. Germline trimming cut 4 bases from V and 4 bases from J; bases unmatched to any gene: 5. This CDR3 is built from 15 residues. Germline V lookup: CDR1 KGHDR, CDR2 SFDVKD. The CDR3 DNA is TGTGCCACCAGTGAAACTAGACAGGGGTACAATGAGCAGTTCTTC. This encodes CATSETRQGYNEQFF.

The table lists this clonotype with a few counts. The chain carries TRBV11-3 and TRBJ1-2; D not resolved. There are 13 residues in the CDR3. Trimming stripped 5 bases from V and 1 base from J, with 8 bases between. CDR1 and CDR2 from the germline V gene are SGHNT and YENEEA. In nucleotides, the CDR3 is TGTGCCAGCAGCAAAGACGGTAACTATGGCTACACCTTC. This codes for CASSKDGNYGYTF.

The chain has TRBV12-3 or TRBV12-4 and TRBJ2-1; perhaps TRBD2 as D (5 bases). Between the trimmed V and J ends, which lost 6 bases and 11 bases, there was a span of 14 bases. This CDR3 comprises 12 residues. The CDR3 nucleotides are TGTGCCAGCAGCCACCCCCGGGAAAAGCAGTTCTTC. It is translated as CASSHPREKQFF.

V and J are TRBV27 and TRBJ1-4; D gene ambiguous. This CDR3 region has 16 residues. With 2 bases removed from V and 3 bases from J, the gap between germline ends came to 13 bases. Germline CDR1 MNHEY, CDR2 SMNVEV (reference sequence). CDR3 DNA sequence: TGTGCCAGCAGTTTAAATGGCCCGCGGGCTAATGAAAAACTGTTTTTT. It codes for CASSLNGPRANEKLFF.

V is TRBV11-1 and J is TRBJ1-2; D is unclear. The CDR3 sequence is 13 residues long. Trimming removed 3 bases from V and 6 bases from J, with 11 bases in between. In germline, CDR1 is SGHAT, CDR2 FQDESV (reference sequence). The CDR3 spells CASSFSGENGYTF. The CDR3 region has the DNA TGTGCCAGCAGCTTTTCCGGGGAAAATGGCTACACCTTC.

This clonotype has only a few counts. The chain combines TRBV20-1 with TRBJ1-2; tentative D call: TRBD1 (6 bases). This CDR3 is 14 amino acids long. V lost 0 bases and J lost 1, with 9 bases in between. CDR1 is DFQATT and CDR2 is SNEGSKA in the germline V gene (reference sequence). CDR3 nucleotide sequence: TGCAGTGCTAGAGACAAAGGGGGTAACTATGGCTACACCTTC. Translation gives CSARDKGGNYGYTF.

This rearrangement joins TRBV7-2 to TRBJ1-2, with a possible D match to TRBD1 (6 bases). The germline V and J ends were trimmed by 5 bases and 0 bases, with 13 bases remaining between them. From germline, CDR1 is SGHTA and CDR2 FQGNSA. CDR3 length: 15 amino acids. The CDR3 DNA reads TGTGCCAGCAGCCCAGCCGGGGGCACTAACTATGGCTACACCTTC. Translated: CASSPAGGTNYGYTF. Looking up the rest from reference TRBV7-2 and TRBJ1-2 gives the full variable domain: GAGVSQSPSNKVTEKGKDVELRCDPISGHTALYWYRQSLGQGLEFLIYFQGNSAPDKSGLPSDRFSAERTGGSVSTLTIQRTQQEDSAVYLCASSPAGGTNYGYTFGSGTRLTVV.